Following are 28 T cell receptor beta chains from one sample sequenced in a study of shared clonotypes between healthy human individuals. The repertoire was sequenced with immunoSEQ multiplex PCR; TCRdb's copy has only in-frame clones and lacks some. The data show over a million clones, 95% to 99% seen once. The sample comprised naive CD4+ T cells sorted from blood. Subset meaning: CD45RA+ positively selected. The receptors derive from a man younger than 45 in good health.

This chain joins TRBV5-1 and TRBJ2-7; 10 bases agree with TRBD1. The V gene end was trimmed by 5 bases and the J gene end by 2 bases; junction bases not matched to a gene: 13. The CDR3 has 17 residues. CDR1 is SGHRS, CDR2 YFSETQ, per germline. Here the CDR3 DNA reads TGCGCCAGCAGGCGGCGGACAGGGGGTTCCCCACCCTACGAGCAGTACTTC. Translating gives CASRRRTGGSPPYEQYF.

The gene calls are TRBV5-1 and TRBJ1-1; D might be TRBD1 (5 bases). With 2 bases removed from V and 4 bases from J, the gap between germline ends came to 15 bases. The V gene's germline CDR1 is SGHRS and CDR2 YFSETQ. The CDR3 sequence is 15 residues long. The CDR3 DNA sequence: TGCGCCAGCAGCTTCTCGGCAGGGAGAATCACTGAAGCTTTCTTT. Translating gives CASSFSAGRITEAFF.

The rearrangement links TRBV6-1 to TRBJ1-5, with D perhaps TRBD1 (6 bases). The ends were cut back, 4 bases at V and 6 bases at J, with 10 bases in the middle. The length of the CDR3 is 13 residues. The germline V gene encodes CDR1 MNHNS and CDR2 SASEGT. DNA for the CDR3: TGTGCCAGCAGTGTGGGGGCGGTTCAGCCCCAGCATTTT. Translation: CASSVGAVQPQHF.

This clone was seen just once. V is TRBV11-2 and J is TRBJ2-7; 7 bases fit TRBD1. The CDR3 spans 19 residues. Germline V gene data show CDR1 as SGHAT and CDR2 as FQNNGV. Losses at the gene ends were 5 bases for V and 1 base for J; bases not matched to a gene: 20. CDR3 residues: CASSALTGVFSGHSYEQYF. The CDR3, as DNA: TGTGCCAGCAGCGCTCTTACAGGGGTTTTCTCCGGGCATTCCTACGAGCAGTACTTC.

The V gene is TRBV19, the J gene TRBJ1-5; 8 nucleotides line up with TRBD1. The CDR3 totals 15 residues. The V gene's germline CDR1 is LNHDA and CDR2 SQIVND (reference sequence). V shed 6 bases and J 2 bases; nucleotides not matched to a gene: 6. The CDR3 DNA reads TGTGCCAGTAGAGAGGACAGGGTCGGCAATCAGCCCCAGCATTTT. This translates into CASREDRVGNQPQHF.

The chain recombines TRBV18 with TRBJ2-7, with 13 bases lining up with TRBD2. Trimming took 4 bases from V and 5 from J; bases not matched to a gene: 5. The germline V gene has CDR1 KGHSH and CDR2 LQKENI. The CDR3 consists of 15 residues. This chain's CDR3 is CASSREGLAGNEQYF. CDR3 DNA sequence: TGTGCCAGCTCACGGGAGGGACTAGCGGGAAACGAGCAGTACTTC.

Comments on this clone: The junction and the germline gene differ at one end; a read error may be behind it. This chain joins TRBV6-1 and TRBJ1-2; maybe TRBD1 (5 bases). Germline V CDR1 and CDR2: MNHNS, SASEGT. This CDR3 spans 11 amino acids. The CDR3 spells CASSEVGQGPF. The DNA for the CDR3 is TGTGCCAGCAGTGAAGTGGGCCAGGGTCCCTTC.

The chain uses TRBV27 and TRBJ2-1; D is possibly TRBD2 (5 bases). The CDR3 loop spans 13 amino acids. Germline CDR1 is MNHEY and CDR2 is SMNVEV (reference sequence). Deletions cut 2 bases from V and 10 bases from J, with 12 bases between. The DNA for the CDR3 is TGTGCCAGCAGTTTAATTCTGAGCGGCGAGCAGTTCTTC. Translation gives CASSLILSGEQFF.

V gene TRBV6-5 combines with J gene TRBJ2-7; no firm D call. Germline V lookup: CDR1 MNHEY, CDR2 SVGAGI. With 6 bases removed from V and 2 bases from J, the gap between germline ends came to 14 bases. CDR3 length: 14 residues. This chain's CDR3 is CASSPVLGAYEQYF. DNA for the CDR3: TGTGCCAGCAGCCCTGTGCTGGGTGCCTACGAGCAGTACTTC.

The chain couples TRBV29-1 to TRBJ1-3; unclear D gene. Germline V CDR1 and CDR2: SQVTM, ANQGSEA. With 0 bases removed from V and 0 bases from J, the gap between germline ends came to 6 bases. The CDR3 is made up of 14 amino acids. CDR3 residues: CSVEDSRSGNTIYF. In nucleotides, the CDR3 is TGCAGCGTTGAAGATAGCCGCTCTGGAAACACCATATATTTT.

This clone was detected once. The CDR3 spells CASSLYDLGGYTF. In DNA, the CDR3 is TGTGCCAGCAGCTTGTATGATCTTGGTGGCTACACCTTC. The chain recombines TRBV13 with TRBJ1-2; the D is unclear. V gave up 3 bases and J gave up 7 bases, with 12 bases separating them. Germline V lookup: CDR1 PRHDT, CDR2 FYEKMQ (reference sequence). The CDR3 sequence is 13 residues long.

This chain connects TRBV9 to TRBJ2-3, with 8 bases identical to TRBD2. V shed 4 bases, J shed 3 bases, and the junction held 7 bases outside the gene matches. Germline V gives CDR1 SGDLS, CDR2 YYNGEE. This CDR3 comprises 15 residues. CDR3 nucleotides: TGTGCCAGCAGCCCCCGGGGACTAGTAACAGATACGCAGTATTTT. Translating it yields CASSPRGLVTDTQYF.

The chain links TRBV7-8 to TRBJ2-3; perhaps TRBD1 as D (6 bases). Trimming removed 2 bases at V and 0 bases at J, with 15 bases between. This CDR3 has 17 residues. Germline CDR1 and CDR2: SGHVS and FQNEAQ. The chain's CDR3 is CASSLWVPGHSTDTQYF. In nucleotides, the CDR3 is TGTGCCAGCAGCTTATGGGTCCCGGGACACAGCACAGATACGCAGTATTTT. The full variable domain, completed using reference TRBV7-8 and TRBJ2-3, is GAGVSQSPRYKVAKRGQDVALRCDPISGHVSLFWYQQALGQGPEFLTYFQNEAQLDKSGLPSDRFFAERPEGSVSTLKIQRTQQEDSAVYLCASSLWVPGHSTDTQYFGPGTRLTVL.

This rearrangement joins TRBV5-1 to TRBJ2-1; TRBD2 matches at 8 bases. Germline V CDR1 and CDR2: SGHRS, YFSETQ. The CDR3 sequence is 15 residues long. Trimming took 3 bases from V and 1 from J; bases not matched to a gene: 3. The CDR3 nucleotides read TGCGCCAGCAGCTCTATAGCGGGATCCTACAATGAGCAGTTCTTC. As protein: CASSSIAGSYNEQFF.

The J gene is TRBJ2-1, the V gene TRBV29-1; D assignment may be TRBD1 or TRBD2 (5 bases each). CDR1 SQVTM and CDR2 ANQGSEA come from the germline V gene. Trimming took off 8 bases at V and 9 bases at J, with 17 bases between the two ends. The CDR3 consists of 12 residues. Here the CDR3 DNA reads TGCAGCCCTAGCTTGGGGCCGGGTGAGCAGTTCTTC. This translates into CSPSLGPGEQFF.

The chain carries TRBV6-5 and TRBJ1-2; D may be TRBD1 (5 bases). V gave up 6 bases and J gave up 1 base, with 12 bases separating them. The CDR3 contains 14 residues. Germline loops: CDR1 MNHEY, CDR2 SVGAGI. CDR3 in DNA: TGTGCCAGCAGCCAGCGGGGGGGTAACTATGGCTACACCTTC. It codes for CASSQRGGNYGYTF.

The chain recombines TRBV28 with TRBJ1-5, with 9 bases aligning to TRBD1. The CDR3 loop spans 15 amino acids. Germline V lookup: CDR1 MDHEN, CDR2 SYDVKM. V was clipped by 2 bases and J by 6 bases; unmatched bases: 5. The chain's CDR3 is CASSLPRTGAQPQHF. Written as DNA, the CDR3 is TGTGCCAGCAGTTTACCCAGGACAGGGGCTCAGCCCCAGCATTTT.

V is TRBV6-5 and J is TRBJ1-5, with a possible D match to TRBD1 (5 bases). This CDR3 has 15 amino acids. Germline assignment: CDR1 MNHEY and CDR2 SVGAGI. V lost 8 bases and J 0 bases, leaving 14 bases between the germline ends. CDR3 loop: CASAPGGLSNQPQHF. The CDR3 DNA reads TGTGCCAGCGCCCCGGGGGGACTTAGCAATCAGCCCCAGCATTTT.

This chain uses TRBV18 with TRBJ1-4, with TRBD1 matching over 9 bases. CDR1 and CDR2 (germline): KGHSH, LQKENI. V lost 5 bases and J lost 6; bases outside the gene matches: 4. The CDR3 consists of 14 residues. CDR3: CASSKWDRDEKLFF. CDR3 nucleotides: TGTGCCAGCTCAAAATGGGACAGGGATGAAAAACTGTTTTTT.

With regard to this clone: The junction departs from germline at one end; a sequencing error may be responsible. The chain couples TRBV2 to TRBJ2-5; TRBD2 aligns across 13 bases. Germline CDR1 and CDR2: SNHLY and FYNNEI. This CDR3 has 14 residues. CDR3 in DNA: TGTGCCAGCAGCCCGGGACTAGCGGGACTTCTACACGACTTC. Protein product: CASSPGLAGLLHDF.

Regarding this clone: Other DNA sequences from this sample encode an identical CDR3 as well. The chain joins TRBV5-1 to TRBJ2-5, with TRBD1 matching 7 bases. Trimming removed 1 base from V and 3 bases from J; junction bases left unmatched: 3. Germline CDR1 SGHRS, CDR2 YFSETQ. This CDR3 has 14 residues. The CDR3 nucleotides are TGCGCCAGCAGCTTGATTGGGACAGAAGAGACCCAGTACTTC. Translated: CASSLIGTEETQYF.

Concerning this clone itself: This CDR3 is also generated by other DNA sequences in the sample. This chain uses TRBV5-1 with TRBJ1-2, with unresolved D. Germline CDR1 and CDR2: SGHRS and YFSETQ. Trimming pared 2 bases from V and 8 bases from J, leaving 10 bases between. This CDR3 region has 12 residues. The CDR3 nucleotides read TGCGCCAGCAGCTTACGGGGAGACGGCTACACCTTC. Translation: CASSLRGDGYTF.

The CDR3 coding sequence is TGTGCCAGAAGCTTGGGAGTAGGGAAGGTATACGAGCAGTACTTC. Its translation: CARSLGVGKVYEQYF. The gene calls are TRBV5-3 and TRBJ2-7; D is uncertain. TRBV5-3 is known as an ORF, though its function is uncertain. V was pared by 0 bases and J by 4 bases, with 14 bases between. This CDR3 spans 15 amino acids.

The chain combines TRBV10-3 with TRBJ2-3; 10 nucleotides align to TRBD1. The CDR3 totals 16 residues. With V trimmed by 6 bases and J by 1 base, 7 bases remained unmatched. CDR1 is ENHRY and CDR2 is SYGVKD in the germline V gene. The CDR3 nucleotides are TGTGCCATCAGGGAGCACGGGACAGGGGGCACAGATACGCAGTATTTT. Translating it yields CAIREHGTGGTDTQYF.

The chain combines TRBV11-2 with TRBJ2-7; 8 nucleotides align to TRBD2. The CDR3 has 17 amino acids. J was trimmed by 1 base and V by 0 bases; bases with no gene match: 8. Germline CDR1 SGHAT, CDR2 FQNNGV. The CDR3 loop reads CASSLDQPSGRSYEQYF. For the CDR3, the DNA is TGTGCCAGCAGCTTAGATCAACCTAGCGGGCGGTCCTACGAGCAGTACTTC.

The J gene is TRBJ1-1, the V gene TRBV28; D not certain. The CDR3 covers 15 residues. Germline values: CDR1 MDHEN, CDR2 SYDVKM. V dropped 6 bases and J dropped 5 bases, with 19 bases sitting between them. CDR3 loop: CASSSNSNMRTEAFF. The CDR3 coding sequence is TGTGCCAGCAGCTCTAACTCCAACATGCGGACTGAAGCTTTCTTT.

V and J are TRBV9 and TRBJ2-3, with 7 bases lining up with TRBD2. This CDR3 contains 14 residues. The junction had 4 bases not matched to a gene; V was cut back by 4 bases and J by 2 bases. CDR1 and CDR2 (germline): SGDLS, YYNGEE. In DNA, the CDR3 is TGTGCCAGCAGCACCAGCGGGAACACAGATACGCAGTATTTT. Its translation: CASSTSGNTDTQYF.

This chain links TRBV9 with TRBJ2-7, with 8 bases lining up with TRBD2. Germline loops: CDR1 SGDLS, CDR2 YYNGEE. The junction had 5 bases not matched to a gene; V was cut back by 0 bases and J by 0 bases. The CDR3 length is 16 residues. CDR3 in DNA: TGTGCCAGCAGCGTAGGAGTACTAGCGGCCTCCTACGAGCAGTACTTC. It translates to CASSVGVLAASYEQYF.